Only a few counts were recorded for the clone carrying this T cell receptor beta chain. The data were obtained in a study of PD-L1 blockade in urothelial cancer. The time point here: pretreatment peripheral blood. Clones were read by immunoSEQ multiplex PCR, and TCRdb kept only the in-frame ones, dropping some. This table holds about 56,000 clones, 65% to 90% found once. This sequence originates from a man aged 65 to 79 with urothelial cancer. The sequences come from PBMCs, collected around atezolizumab (anti-PD-L1) treatment.

The CDR3: CASRRDRNTEAFF. CDR3 nucleotide sequence: TGCGCCAGCAGGAGGGACAGGAACACTGAAGCTTTCTTT. The genes are TRBV10-1 and TRBJ1-1; TRBD1 matches 7 bases. The CDR3 totals 13 residues. V gave up 6 bases and J gave up 1 base; unmatched junction bases: 2. Germline lookup yields CDR1 WNHNN and CDR2 SYGVQD (reference sequence).